The clone carrying this TCR beta chain was seen ten or more times. No antigen is known for it. The sample comes from a study of T-cell memory formation after mild COVID-19. Findings of the study overall: Certain responding clones were present in pre-infection memory, suggesting participation of cross-reactive memory. SARS-CoV-2 specificity of second-wave clones peaking day 37 was unconfirmed. A balance of CD4 and CD8 characterized clones contracting day 15 to 85, whereas later expanders leaned CD4+.

Unmatched junction bases numbered 3, after V lost 1 base and J lost 4 bases. The CDR3 is 14 residues long. The germline gives CDR1 SGHTA, CDR2 FQGNSA. Sample barcodes and UMIs were carried by the TCR alpha and TCR beta cDNA libraries that 5'RACE generated with constant-segment primers. MiXCR, applied by TCRdb to the 5' RACE reads, yields one record per CDR3 protein. The table records hundreds of thousands of distinct CDR3 sequences, roughly 23% of them present only once. This chain connects TRBV7-2 to TRBJ1-1; 7 bases align to TRBD1. Sequenced sample: PBMCs or a T cell subset sorted from them (not recorded which). The source is an adult woman who had mild COVID-19 (a few samples of this study predate the infection). Cell type and time point are not known. CDR3 protein: CASSLGSGGTEAFF. The CDR3 DNA reads as TGTGCCAGCAGCTTAGGGTCAGGGGGCACTGAAGCTTTCTTT. Supplemented by reference TRBV7-2 and TRBJ1-1, the full variable domain reads GAGVSQSPSNKVTEKGKDVELRCDPISGHTALYWYRQSLGQGLEFLIYFQGNSAPDKSGLPSDRFSAERTGGSVSTLTIQRTQQEDSAVYLCASSLGSGGTEAFFGQGTRLTVV.